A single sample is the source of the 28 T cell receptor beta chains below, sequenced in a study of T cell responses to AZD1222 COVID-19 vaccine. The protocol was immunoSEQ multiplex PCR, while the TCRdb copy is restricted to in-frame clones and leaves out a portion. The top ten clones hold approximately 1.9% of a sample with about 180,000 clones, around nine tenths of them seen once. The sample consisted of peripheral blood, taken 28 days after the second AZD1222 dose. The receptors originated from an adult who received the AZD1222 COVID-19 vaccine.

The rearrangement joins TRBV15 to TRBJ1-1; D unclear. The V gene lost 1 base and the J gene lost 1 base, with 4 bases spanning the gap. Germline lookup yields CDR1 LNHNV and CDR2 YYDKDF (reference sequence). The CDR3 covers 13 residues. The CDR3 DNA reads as TGTGCCACCAGCAGAGGCGGGAACACTGAAGCTTTCTTT. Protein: CATSRGGNTEAFF.

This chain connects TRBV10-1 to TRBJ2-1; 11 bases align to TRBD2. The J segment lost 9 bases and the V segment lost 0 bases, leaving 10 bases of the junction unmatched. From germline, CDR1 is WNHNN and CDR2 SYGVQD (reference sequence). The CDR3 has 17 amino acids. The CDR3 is CASSESTSGTIGGEQFF. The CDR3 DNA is TGCGCCAGCAGTGAGTCGACTAGCGGGACAATTGGAGGTGAGCAGTTCTTC.

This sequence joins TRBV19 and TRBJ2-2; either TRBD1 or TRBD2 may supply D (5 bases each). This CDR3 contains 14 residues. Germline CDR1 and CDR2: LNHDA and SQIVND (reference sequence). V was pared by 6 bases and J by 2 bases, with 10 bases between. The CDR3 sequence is CASSGTANTGELFF. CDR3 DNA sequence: TGTGCCAGTAGCGGGACGGCTAACACCGGGGAGCTGTTTTTT. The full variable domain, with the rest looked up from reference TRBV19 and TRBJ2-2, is DGGITQSPKYLFRKEGQNVTLSCEQNLNHDAMYWYRQDPGQGLRLIYYSQIVNDFQKGDIAEGYSVSREKKESFPLTVTSAQKNPTAFYLCASSGTANTGELFFGEGSRLTVL.

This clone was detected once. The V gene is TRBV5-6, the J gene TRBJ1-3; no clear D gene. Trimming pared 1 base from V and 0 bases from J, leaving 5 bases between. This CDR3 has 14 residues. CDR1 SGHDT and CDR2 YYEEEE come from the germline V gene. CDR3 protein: CASSLTFSGNTIYF. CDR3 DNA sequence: TGTGCCAGCAGCTTGACGTTCTCTGGAAACACCATATATTTT.

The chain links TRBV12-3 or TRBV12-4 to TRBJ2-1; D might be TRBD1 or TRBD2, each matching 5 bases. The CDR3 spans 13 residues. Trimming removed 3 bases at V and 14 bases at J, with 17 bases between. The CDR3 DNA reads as TGTGCCAGCAGTTTCGACGGGTTTGGGGGTGAGTTCTTC. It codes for CASSFDGFGGEFF.

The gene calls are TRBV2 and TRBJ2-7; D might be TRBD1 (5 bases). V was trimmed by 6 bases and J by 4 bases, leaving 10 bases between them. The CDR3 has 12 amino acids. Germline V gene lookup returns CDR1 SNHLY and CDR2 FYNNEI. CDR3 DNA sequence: TGTGCCAGCAGCTCTCAGGGTTACGAGCAGTACTTC. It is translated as CASSSQGYEQYF.

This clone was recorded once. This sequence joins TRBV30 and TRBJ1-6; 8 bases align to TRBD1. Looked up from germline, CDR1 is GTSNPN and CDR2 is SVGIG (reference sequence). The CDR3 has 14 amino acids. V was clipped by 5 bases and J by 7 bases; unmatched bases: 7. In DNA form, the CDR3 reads TGTGCCTGGGACCTGGGACAGGCAAATTCACCCCTCCACTTT. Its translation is CAWDLGQANSPLHF.

The CDR3 DNA reads TGTGCCAGCAGCCACACACCCCGACTAGCGGGCGACATTTGGAACACCGGGGAGCTGTTTTTT. Protein sequence: CASSHTPRLAGDIWNTGELFF. The J gene is TRBJ2-2, the V gene TRBV6-2 or TRBV6-3, with 10 bases lining up with TRBD2. Germline CDR1 is MNHEY and CDR2 is SVGEGT. V trimming: 6 bases; J trimming: 1 base; junction bases outside the gene matches: 20. The CDR3 consists of 21 residues.

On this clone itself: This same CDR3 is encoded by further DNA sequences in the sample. Here the CDR3 reads CASSLGRGGYNEQFF. The CDR3 DNA is TGTGCCAGCAGCTTAGGGCGTGGGGGCTACAATGAGCAGTTCTTC. The genes are TRBV7-2 and TRBJ2-1; TRBD1 or TRBD2 may be the D gene (5 bases each). V lost 1 base, J lost 3 bases, and 10 bases lay in between. The CDR3 is 15 residues long. Germline CDR1 is SGHTA and CDR2 is FQGNSA.

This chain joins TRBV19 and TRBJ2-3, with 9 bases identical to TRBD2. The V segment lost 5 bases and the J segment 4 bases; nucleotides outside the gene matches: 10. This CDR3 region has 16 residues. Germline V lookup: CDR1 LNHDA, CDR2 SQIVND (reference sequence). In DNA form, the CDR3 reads TGTGCCAGTAGTCTACTTGGCGGGGGGGAGGCAGATACGCAGTATTTT. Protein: CASSLLGGGEADTQYF.

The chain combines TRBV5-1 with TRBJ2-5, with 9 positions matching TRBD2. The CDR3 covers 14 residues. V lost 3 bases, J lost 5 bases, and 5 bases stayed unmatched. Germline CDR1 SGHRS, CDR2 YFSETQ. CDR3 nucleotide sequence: TGCGCCAGCAGCTACAACAGCGGGGGGGAGACCCAGTACTTC. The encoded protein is CASSYNSGGETQYF. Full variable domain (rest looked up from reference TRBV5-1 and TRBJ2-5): KAGVTQTPRYLIKTRGQQVTLSCSPISGHRSVSWYQQTPGQGLQFLFEYFSETQRNKGNFPGRFSGRQFSNSRSEMNVSTLELGDSALYLCASSYNSGGETQYFGPGTRLLVL.

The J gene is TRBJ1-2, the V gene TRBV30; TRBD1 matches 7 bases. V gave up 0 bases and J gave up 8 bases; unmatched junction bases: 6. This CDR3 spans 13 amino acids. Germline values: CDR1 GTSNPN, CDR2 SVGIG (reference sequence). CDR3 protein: CAWSVLSRGGYTF. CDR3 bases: TGTGCCTGGAGTGTCCTCAGCAGGGGGGGCTACACCTTC.

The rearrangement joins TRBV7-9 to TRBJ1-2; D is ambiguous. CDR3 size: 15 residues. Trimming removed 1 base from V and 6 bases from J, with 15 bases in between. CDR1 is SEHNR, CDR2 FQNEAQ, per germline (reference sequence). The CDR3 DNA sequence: TGTGCCAGCAGCTTAGACACGCCGGGAGGCAATGGCTACACCTTC. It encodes CASSLDTPGGNGYTF.

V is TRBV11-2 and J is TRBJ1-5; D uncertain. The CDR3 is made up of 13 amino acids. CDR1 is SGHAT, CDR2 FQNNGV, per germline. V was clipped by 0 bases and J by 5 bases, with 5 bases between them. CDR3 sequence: CASSLEGYQPQHF. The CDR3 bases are TGTGCCAGCAGCTTAGAAGGTTATCAGCCCCAGCATTTT.

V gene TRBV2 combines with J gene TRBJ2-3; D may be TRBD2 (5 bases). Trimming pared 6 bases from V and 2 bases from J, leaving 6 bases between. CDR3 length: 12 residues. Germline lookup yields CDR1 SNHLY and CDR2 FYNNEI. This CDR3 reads CASRTTTDTQYF. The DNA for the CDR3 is TGTGCCAGCAGGACTACCACAGATACGCAGTATTTT.

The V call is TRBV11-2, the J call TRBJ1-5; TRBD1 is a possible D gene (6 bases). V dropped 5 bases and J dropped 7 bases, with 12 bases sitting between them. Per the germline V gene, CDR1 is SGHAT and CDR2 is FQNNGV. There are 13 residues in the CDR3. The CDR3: CASSPGGRQPQHF. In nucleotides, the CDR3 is TGTGCCAGCAGCCCGGGGGGCAGGCAGCCCCAGCATTTT.

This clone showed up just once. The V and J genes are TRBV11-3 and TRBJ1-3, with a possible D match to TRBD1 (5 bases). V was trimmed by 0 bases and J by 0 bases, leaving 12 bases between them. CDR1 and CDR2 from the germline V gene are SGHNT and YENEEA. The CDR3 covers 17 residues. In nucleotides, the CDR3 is TGTGCCAGCAGCTTAGATCCGGGGGTTCACTCTGGAAACACCATATATTTT. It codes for CASSLDPGVHSGNTIYF.

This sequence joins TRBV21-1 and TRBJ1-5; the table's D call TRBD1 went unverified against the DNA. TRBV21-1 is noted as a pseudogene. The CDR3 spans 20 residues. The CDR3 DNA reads TGTGCCAGCAGCAAAAGGGAGCTCCTAGACAGGGGGCGCGTAAATCAGCCCCAGCATTTT. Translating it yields CASSKRELLDRGRVNQPQHF.

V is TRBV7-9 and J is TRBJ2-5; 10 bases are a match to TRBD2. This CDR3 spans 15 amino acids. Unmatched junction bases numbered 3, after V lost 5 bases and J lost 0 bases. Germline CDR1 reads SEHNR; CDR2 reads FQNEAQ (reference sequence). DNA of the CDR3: TGTGCCAGCAGCACTAGCGGGGTCTACCAAGAGACCCAGTACTTC. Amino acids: CASSTSGVYQETQYF.

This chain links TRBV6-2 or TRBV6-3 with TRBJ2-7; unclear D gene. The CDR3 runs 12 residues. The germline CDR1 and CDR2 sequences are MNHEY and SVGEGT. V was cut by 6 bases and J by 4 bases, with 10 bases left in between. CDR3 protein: CASSLGRYEQYF. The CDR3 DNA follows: TGTGCCAGCAGCTTAGGACGATACGAGCAGTACTTC.

The DNA of the CDR3 is TGTGCCAGCAGCTTAGTTGTAGCGACACACTCCTACAATGAGCAGTTCTTC. The encoded protein is CASSLVVATHSYNEQFF. This rearrangement joins TRBV7-8 to TRBJ2-1, with D possibly matching TRBD2 (5 bases). This CDR3 is 17 amino acids long. Between the trimmed V and J ends, which lost 1 base and 0 bases, there was a span of 13 bases. Per the germline V gene, CDR1 is SGHVS and CDR2 is FQNEAQ.

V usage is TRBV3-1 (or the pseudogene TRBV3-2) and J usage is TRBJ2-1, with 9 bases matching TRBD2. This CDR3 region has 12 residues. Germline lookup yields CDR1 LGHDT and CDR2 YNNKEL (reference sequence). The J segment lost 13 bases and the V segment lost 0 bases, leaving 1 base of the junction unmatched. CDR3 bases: TGTGCCAGCAGCCAAGAAGGGACTAGCCAGTTCTTC. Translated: CASSQEGTSQFF.

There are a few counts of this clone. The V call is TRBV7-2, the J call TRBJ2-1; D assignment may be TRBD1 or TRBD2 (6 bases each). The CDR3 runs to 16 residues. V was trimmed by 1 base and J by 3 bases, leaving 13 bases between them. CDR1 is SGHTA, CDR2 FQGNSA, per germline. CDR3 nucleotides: TGTGCCAGCAGCTTAGTTCGGGGGCTCAACTACAATGAGCAGTTCTTC. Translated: CASSLVRGLNYNEQFF.

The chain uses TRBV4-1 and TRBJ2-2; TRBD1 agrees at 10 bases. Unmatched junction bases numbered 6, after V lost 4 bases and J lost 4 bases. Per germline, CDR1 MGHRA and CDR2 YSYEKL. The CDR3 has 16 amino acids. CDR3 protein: CASSLERTGGTGELFF. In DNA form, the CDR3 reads TGCGCCAGCAGCCTAGAGAGGACAGGGGGCACCGGGGAGCTGTTTTTT.

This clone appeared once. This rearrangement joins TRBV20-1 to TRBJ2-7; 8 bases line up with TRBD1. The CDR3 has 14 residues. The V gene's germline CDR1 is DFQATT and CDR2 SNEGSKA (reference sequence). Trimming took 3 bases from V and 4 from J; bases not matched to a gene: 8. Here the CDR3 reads CSASGSDRAYEQYF. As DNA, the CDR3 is TGCAGTGCTAGTGGTTCGGACAGGGCTTACGAGCAGTACTTC.

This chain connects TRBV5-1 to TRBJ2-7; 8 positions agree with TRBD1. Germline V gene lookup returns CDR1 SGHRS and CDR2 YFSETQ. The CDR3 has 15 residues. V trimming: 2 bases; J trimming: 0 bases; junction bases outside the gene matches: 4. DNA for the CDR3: TGCGCCAGCAGCTTCCCGGGACAGGACTCCTACGAGCAGTACTTC. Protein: CASSFPGQDSYEQYF.

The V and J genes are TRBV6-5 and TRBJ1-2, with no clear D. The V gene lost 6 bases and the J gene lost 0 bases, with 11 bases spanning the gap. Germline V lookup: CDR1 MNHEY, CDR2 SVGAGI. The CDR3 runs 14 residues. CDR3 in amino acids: CASRQQISNYGYTF. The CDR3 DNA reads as TGTGCCAGCAGACAACAGATCTCTAACTATGGCTACACCTTC.

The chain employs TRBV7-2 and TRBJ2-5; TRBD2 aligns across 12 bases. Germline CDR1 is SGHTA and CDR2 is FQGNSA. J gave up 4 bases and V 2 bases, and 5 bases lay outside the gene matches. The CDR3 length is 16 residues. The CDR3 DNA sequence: TGTGCCAGCAGCTTACCTAGCGGGGGGGCCGGAGAGACCCAGTACTTC. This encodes CASSLPSGGAGETQYF.